Here is one TCR beta chain with its context. Its antigen is not identified. TCRdb used MiXCR to reprocess the 5' RACE reads, holding one entry per CDR3 protein. The sample shows roughly 480,000 distinct CDR3 sequences, 25% of them seen only once. The data derive from a study of T-cell memory formation after mild COVID-19. General study results and limits: In pre-infection memory, a portion of responding clones appeared, which suggested that cross-reactive memory joined. CD4/CD8 balance characterized clones contracting day 15 to 85, and CD4+ skew characterized later expanders.

With 0 bases removed from V and 6 bases from J, the gap between germline ends came to 16 bases. This CDR3 has 16 residues. Germline values: CDR1 SGHRS, CDR2 YFSETQ. This TCR derives from an adult woman who had mild COVID-19 (a few samples of this study predate the infection). Cell type and time point are not known. The chain uses TRBV5-1 and TRBJ2-1; D not certain. Sequences were obtained from PBMCs or a T cell subset sorted from them (not recorded which). CDR3 sequence: CASSLGLDRHGNEQFF. The CDR3 DNA sequence: TGCGCCAGCAGCTTGGGGCTAGATAGGCATGGCAATGAGCAGTTCTTC. The full variable domain, in which reference TRBV5-1 and TRBJ2-1 provide the parts outside the CDR3, is KAGVTQTPRYLIKTRGQQVTLSCSPISGHRSVSWYQQTPGQGLQFLFEYFSETQRNKGNFPGRFSGRQFSNSRSEMNVSTLELGDSALYLCASSLGLDRHGNEQFFGPGTRLTVL.